This entry features one T cell receptor (beta chain) sequence. Its antigen is not yet known. No per-base quality is available; no much larger clone lies one base away. The data originate from a study of T-cell reconstitution after alpha-beta-depleted transplantation in children (dated by TCRdb to 2016 to 2017). For the wider study: The study quantitatively tracked T-cell immune reconstitution after TCRalphabeta/CD19-depleted allogeneic hematopoietic cell transplantation in children using TCR repertoire profiling.

Inclusive of the bounding cysteine and phenylalanine, the CDR3 is 13 residues long. Of all the DNA, just the CDR3 is kept, 39 bases in frame from base 1. V loses 3 bases, J loses 3 bases, and the germline ends lie 7 bases apart. The germline V gene gives CDR1 as SGHDN and CDR2 as FVKESK. This sample's treatment or condition label indicates: allogeneic hematopoietic cell transplantation with graft depleted of TCRalphabeta T cells and CD19 B cells. The transplant recipients were children given TCRalphabeta/CD19-depleted allogeneic hematopoietic cell grafts. The paper's findings and limits, for the study overall: The high TCRbeta diversity at day 60 in some patients was ascribed to recipient T cells and intrathymic progenitors that had survived conditioning. Over the following months the frequencies of hyperexpanded clones went down, and after one year T-cell counts and TCRbeta diversity were mostly credited to newly produced T cells. The apparently early alphabetaT-cell count recovery about two months after transplant was reportedly dependent on only several hundred rapidly expanded clones derived from non-depleted graft cells.

The protocol used for the library was PCR. Sequencing was carried out with an Illumina HiSeq 2500. Molecular barcoding was employed in the preparation of TCR libraries, with unique molecular identifiers being used to normalize TCRbeta repertoire quantification. Using fastp at Q25 and MiXCR, TCRdb reprocessed the public reads and kept productive beta chains. Each CDR3 protein appears once, grouped with its most common genes and DNA. This sample gives hundreds of thousands of distinct CDR3 sequences in total; roughly 13% of them show up just once. The ten largest clonotypes hold over 2% of the sample. Sequences were derived from PBMCs, mostly from graft donor cells, sampled 360 days after TCRalphabeta/CD19-depleted stem cell transplant. This TCR was sampled from a male patient under 18 who had a stem cell transplant for acute myeloid leukemia, so the T cells may come from the graft donor. Recombination connected TRBV14 to TRBJ2-3; no confident D gene assignment can be made. The DNA sequence is as follows: TGTGCCAGCAGCCATAGACTTACAGATACGCAGTATTTT. Its protein reads: CASSHRLTDTQYF. Joined to the reference TRBV14 and TRBJ2-3 proteins, this CDR3 gives the full variable domain: EAGVTQFPSHSVIEKGQTVTLRCDPISGHDNLYWYRRVMGKEIKFLLHFVKESKQDESGMPNNRFLAERTGGTYSTLKVQPAELEDSGVYFCASSHRLTDTQYFGPGTRLTVL.